The 24 T cell receptor beta chains below come from one sample, sequenced in a study of cytomegalovirus exposure and HLA in healthy donors. 13 Jbeta primers and 60 Vbeta primers were used for the PCR. TCRdb's table, derived via immunoSEQ multiplex PCR, lists solely in-frame clones and lacks some. The data show roughly 150,000 clones, 70% to 85% seen once. Sequencing used PBMCs. The receptor set was obtained from a middle-aged man in good health and CMV-seropositive.

The chain carries TRBV11-3 and TRBJ1-3, with 7 bases matching TRBD1. The CDR3 loop spans 15 amino acids. J lost 0 bases, V lost 3 bases, and 2 bases had no gene match. Germline loops: CDR1 SGHNT, CDR2 YENEEA. The CDR3: CASSLGQYSGNTIYF. CDR3 DNA sequence: TGTGCCAGCAGCTTGGGACAGTACTCTGGAAACACCATATATTTT.

The chain couples TRBV19 to TRBJ1-5; no firm D call. CDR1 is LNHDA, CDR2 SQIVND, per germline (reference sequence). The CDR3 loop spans 12 amino acids. The V gene lost 5 bases and the J gene lost 12 bases, with 14 bases spanning the gap. This CDR3 is CASSAHTAVQHF. The CDR3 DNA follows: TGTGCCAGTAGTGCCCACACCGCAGTCCAGCATTTT.

A note on this clone: The junction does not match germline at one end; this may be a read error. The sample holds other DNA sequences that translate to the same CDR3. The CDR3 spells CASSGTSGMHEQYF. The CDR3 DNA reads TGTGCCAGCAGTGGGACTAGCGGGATGCACGAACAGTACTTC. The chain carries TRBV2 and TRBJ2-7; 12 positions match TRBD2. The germline V gene encodes CDR1 SNHLY and CDR2 FYNNEI. CDR3 size: 14 residues.

This chain uses TRBV30 with TRBJ2-1; 13 bases are a match to TRBD2. Germline-derived CDR1 and CDR2 are GTSNPN and SVGIG (reference sequence). V was pared by 4 bases and J by 4 bases, with 4 bases of the junction left unmatched. The CDR3 is made up of 15 amino acids. The CDR3 DNA reads TGTGCCTGGACACTAGCGGGAGGGTCGTACAATGAGCAGTTCTTC. Its translation: CAWTLAGGSYNEQFF.

The chain links TRBV5-1 to TRBJ2-7, with TRBD2 identical over 7 bases. Germline assignment: CDR1 SGHRS and CDR2 YFSETQ. The CDR3 has 16 residues. V lost 0 bases, J lost 9 bases, and 15 bases stayed unmatched. The CDR3 sequence: CASSLAVGEGSTGQYF. CDR3 nucleotide sequence: TGCGCCAGCAGCTTGGCCGTCGGGGAGGGGTCCACCGGGCAGTACTTC.

The DNA of the CDR3 is TGCGCCAGCAGCTTGGAGCGACCGGCCGGCGAGCAGTACTTC. Residues: CASSLERPAGEQYF. This sequence joins TRBV5-1 and TRBJ2-7; unclear D gene. V lost 0 bases and J 6 bases, leaving 13 bases between the germline ends. Germline V CDR1 and CDR2: SGHRS, YFSETQ. The CDR3 consists of 14 residues.

The chain recombines TRBV5-5 with TRBJ1-6, with D possibly matching TRBD1 (6 bases). This CDR3 is 18 amino acids long. CDR1 and CDR2 (germline): SGHKS, YYEKEE (reference sequence). Trimming took 1 base from V and 7 from J, leaving 21 bases between them. CDR3 in DNA: TGTGCCAGCAGCTTGATTCCTATTAACAGGGCCACCAATTCACCCCTCCACTTT. Its protein is CASSLIPINRATNSPLHF.

In its sample, this clone was seen once. The chain is built from TRBV5-1 and TRBJ1-2; 9 nucleotides agree with TRBD1. The germline V gene has CDR1 SGHRS and CDR2 YFSETQ. The length of the CDR3 is 14 residues. V shed 4 bases, J shed 3 bases, and the junction held 4 bases outside the gene matches. The CDR3 sequence: CASSNRTGDYGYTF. The CDR3 DNA sequence: TGCGCCAGCAGCAATCGGACAGGGGACTATGGCTACACCTTC.

The chain employs TRBV5-1 and TRBJ2-2; 9 bases are a match to TRBD2. V gave up 1 base and J gave up 5 bases; unmatched junction bases: 3. There are 15 residues in the CDR3. Germline CDR1 is SGHRS and CDR2 is YFSETQ. CDR3 residues: CASSLSLAGTGELFF. CDR3 DNA: TGCGCCAGCAGCTTGAGCCTAGCGGGGACCGGGGAGCTGTTTTTT.

The J gene is TRBJ2-1, the V gene TRBV5-5, with a weak D call TRBD2 (6 bases). This CDR3 has 15 amino acids. Germline V CDR1 and CDR2: SGHKS, YYEKEE (reference sequence). With 3 bases removed from V and 0 bases from J, the gap between germline ends came to 10 bases. In DNA, the CDR3 is TGTGCCAGCAGCTACCTAGCGAGCTCCTACAATGAGCAGTTCTTC. Translating it yields CASSYLASSYNEQFF.

The chain is built from TRBV7-9 and TRBJ2-3, with D perhaps TRBD2 (6 bases). CDR1 and CDR2 (germline): SEHNR, FQNEAQ (reference sequence). V dropped 5 bases and J dropped 0 bases, with 12 bases sitting between them. CDR3 length: 15 residues. CDR3 DNA sequence: TGTGCCAGCAGCCCCCCGGGACTGAGCACAGATACGCAGTATTTT. This sequence encodes CASSPPGLSTDTQYF.

This clone was seen a few times. The chain's CDR3 is CASSPSGRKETQYF. The CDR3 DNA reads TGTGCCAGCAGCCCCAGCGGGAGAAAAGAGACCCAGTACTTC. The V call is TRBV25-1, the J call TRBJ2-5, with 8 bases identical to TRBD2. Germline-derived CDR1 and CDR2 are MGHDK and SYGVNS. With 6 bases clipped from V and 3 bases from J, the junction kept 6 bases outside the gene matches. CDR3 size: 14 residues.

The chain carries TRBV5-5 and TRBJ1-2, with D perhaps matching TRBD1 (5 bases). Germline values: CDR1 SGHKS, CDR2 YYEKEE (reference sequence). The V end was cut by 1 base, the J end by 8 bases, with 18 bases between. This CDR3 comprises 15 residues. CDR3: CASSLFGGPGEGYTF. CDR3 nucleotide sequence: TGTGCCAGCAGCTTGTTCGGAGGCCCGGGGGAGGGCTACACCTTC.

There are a few counts of this clone. The chain employs TRBV30 and TRBJ1-2, with D possibly being TRBD1 (6 bases). Trimming cost V 5 bases and J 0 bases, with 22 bases left between them. The CDR3 spans 17 residues. The germline CDR1 and CDR2 sequences are GTSNPN and SVGIG (reference sequence). The CDR3 is CAWWGTHARYTNYGYTF. The DNA of the CDR3 is TGTGCCTGGTGGGGGACACACGCCCGTTACACTAACTATGGCTACACCTTC.

This clone was seen a few times. The chain employs TRBV11-3 and TRBJ2-3; the D gene is possibly TRBD1 (5 bases). Trimming removed 5 bases at V and 2 bases at J, with 14 bases between. This CDR3 spans 15 amino acids. Germline-derived CDR1 and CDR2 are SGHNT and YENEEA. The CDR3 sequence: CASSPGQGFTDTQYF. For the CDR3, the DNA is TGTGCCAGCAGCCCTGGGCAGGGATTCACAGATACGCAGTATTTT.

The rearrangement links TRBV29-1 to TRBJ2-7; 10 bases align to TRBD2. Germline-derived CDR1 and CDR2 are SQVTM and ANQGSEA. The CDR3 length is 12 residues. V shed 7 bases and J 2 bases; nucleotides not matched to a gene: 2. The CDR3 sequence is CSGTSGTYEQYF. CDR3 nucleotides: TGCAGCGGGACTAGCGGAACCTACGAGCAGTACTTC.

The genes are TRBV15 and TRBJ2-7; the D gene is possibly TRBD1 (7 bases). The CDR3 extends over 15 amino acids. Trimming removed 5 bases at V and 0 bases at J, with 14 bases between. Germline V gene data show CDR1 as LNHNV and CDR2 as YYDKDF (reference sequence). CDR3: CATSGGTAISYEQYF. The DNA of the CDR3 is TGTGCCACCAGCGGGGGGACAGCTATCTCCTACGAGCAGTACTTC.

This chain connects TRBV5-1 to TRBJ1-6; 7 bases align to TRBD1. This CDR3 has 14 residues. V was pared by 0 bases and J by 10 bases, with 4 bases of the junction left unmatched. Germline assignment: CDR1 SGHRS and CDR2 YFSETQ. The CDR3 loop is CASSLGQGDSPLHF. CDR3 sequence (DNA): TGCGCCAGCAGCTTGGGACAGGGCGACTCACCCCTCCACTTT.

The chain uses TRBV7-3 and TRBJ1-1; 9 nucleotides match TRBD1. The V and J ends lost 6 bases and 6 bases, in that order; junction bases with no gene match: 11. The length of the CDR3 is 15 residues. CDR1 SGHTA and CDR2 FQGTGA come from the germline V gene. CDR3 amino acids: CASSYPGQGTSEAFF. Here the CDR3 DNA reads TGTGCCAGCAGTTACCCGGGACAGGGTACTTCTGAAGCTTTCTTT.

DNA for the CDR3: TGTGCCAGCAGCTTTAATCCGGCTGAAGCTTTCTTT. Its protein product is CASSFNPAEAFF. The V and J genes are TRBV5-6 and TRBJ1-1; D is ambiguous. Germline V lookup: CDR1 SGHDT, CDR2 YYEEEE. Between the trimmed V and J ends, which lost 2 bases and 6 bases, there was a span of 8 bases. The CDR3 is 12 residues long.

V and J are TRBV29-1 and TRBJ2-4, with D maybe TRBD1 (7 bases). The CDR3 contains 15 residues. Per the germline V gene, CDR1 is SQVTM and CDR2 is ANQGSEA. V lost 7 bases and J 9 bases, leaving 25 bases between the germline ends. CDR3 coding DNA: TGCAGCGCCCAGCCTTTACAGGGGAAGGGGGGCATTCAGTACTTC. The encoded protein is CSAQPLQGKGGIQYF.

This chain connects TRBV5-1 to TRBJ1-2, with 10 bases matching TRBD1. This CDR3 has 15 amino acids. CDR1 SGHRS and CDR2 YFSETQ come from the germline V gene. Losses at the gene ends were 4 bases for V and 3 bases for J; bases not matched to a gene: 6. CDR3 residues: CASSTTGGSDYGYTF. The CDR3 DNA reads as TGCGCCAGCAGCACGACAGGGGGCAGCGACTATGGCTACACCTTC.

The V and J genes are TRBV2 and TRBJ1-2; D not certain. Germline CDR1 SNHLY, CDR2 FYNNEI. The CDR3 is 12 residues long. V was cut by 6 bases and J by 7 bases, with 12 bases left in between. The CDR3 here is CASSREGSGYTF. The CDR3 nucleotides are TGTGCCAGCAGCCGGGAGGGCTCTGGCTACACCTTC. Together with reference TRBV2 and TRBJ1-2, the CDR3 gives the full variable domain: EPEVTQTPSHQVTQMGQEVILRCVPISNHLYFYWYRQILGQKVEFLVSFYNNEISEKSEIFDDQFSVERPDGSNFTLKIRSTKLEDSAMYFCASSREGSGYTFGSGTRLTVV.

V gene TRBV6-1 combines with J gene TRBJ2-7; no clear D gene. The germline gives CDR1 MNHNS, CDR2 SASEGT. V was pared by 2 bases and J by 0 bases, with 14 bases between. This CDR3 contains 16 residues. The CDR3 loop is CASSEINSRTSYEQYF. In DNA, the CDR3 is TGTGCCAGCAGTGAAATAAACAGCCGTACCTCCTACGAGCAGTACTTC.